The clone carrying this TCR beta chain was recorded at least ten times. This entry comes from a study of T cell repertoires in cytomegalovirus infection. V lost 6 bases to trimming and J lost 1 base; unmatched junction nucleotides: 9. CDR1 is SQVTM and CDR2 is ANQGSEA in the germline V gene. This CDR3 is 16 amino acids long. From the reads, TCRdb called clonotypes with MiXCR, one entry per CDR3 protein. The sample yields 150,000 to 200,000 distinct CDR3 sequences, roughly 9% seen once. The sample consisted of PBMCs. V usage is TRBV29-1 and J usage is TRBJ2-6; 7 positions match TRBD1. The clonotype comes from a human donor in good health (CMV status not recorded). Some clones in this sample may be carry-over from other donors' samples. This CDR3 is CSVRDRTPSGANVLTF. CDR3 DNA: TGCAGCGTCCGGGACAGAACACCATCTGGGGCCAACGTCCTGACTTTC.